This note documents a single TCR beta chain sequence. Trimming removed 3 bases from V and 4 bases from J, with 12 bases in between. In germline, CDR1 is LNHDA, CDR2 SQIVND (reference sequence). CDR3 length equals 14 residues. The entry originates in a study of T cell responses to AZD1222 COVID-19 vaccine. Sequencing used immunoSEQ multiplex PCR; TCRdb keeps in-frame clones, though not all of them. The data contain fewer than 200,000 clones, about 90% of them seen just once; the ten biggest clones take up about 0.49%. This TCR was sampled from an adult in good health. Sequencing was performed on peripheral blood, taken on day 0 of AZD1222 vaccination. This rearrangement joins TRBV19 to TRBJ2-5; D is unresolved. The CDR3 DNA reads TGTGCCAGTAGTATTGGTTCCCAGCCAGAGACCCAGTACTTC. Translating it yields CASSIGSQPETQYF.